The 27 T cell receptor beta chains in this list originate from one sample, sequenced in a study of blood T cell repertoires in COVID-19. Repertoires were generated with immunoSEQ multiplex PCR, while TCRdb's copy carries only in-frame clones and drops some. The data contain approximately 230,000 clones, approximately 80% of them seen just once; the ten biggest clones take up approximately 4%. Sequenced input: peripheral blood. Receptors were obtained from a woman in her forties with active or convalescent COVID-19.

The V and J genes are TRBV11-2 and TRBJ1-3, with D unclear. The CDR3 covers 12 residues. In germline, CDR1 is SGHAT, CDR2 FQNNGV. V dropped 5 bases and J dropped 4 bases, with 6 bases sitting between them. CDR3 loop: CASSRGGNTIYF. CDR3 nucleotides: TGTGCCAGCAGCCGCGGCGGAAACACCATATATTTT.

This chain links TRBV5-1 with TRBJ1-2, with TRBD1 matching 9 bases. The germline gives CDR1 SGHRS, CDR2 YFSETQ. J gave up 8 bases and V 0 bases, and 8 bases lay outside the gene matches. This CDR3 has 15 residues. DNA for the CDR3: TGCGCCAGCAGCTTGGCCCCGGGACAGGGTTTGGGCTACACCTTC. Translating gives CASSLAPGQGLGYTF.

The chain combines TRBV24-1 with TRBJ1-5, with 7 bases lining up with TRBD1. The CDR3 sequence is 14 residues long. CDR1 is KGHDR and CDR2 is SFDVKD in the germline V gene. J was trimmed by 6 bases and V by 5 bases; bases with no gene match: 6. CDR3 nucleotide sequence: TGTGCCACCAGTGGTCAGGGGGGTGGTCAGCCCCAGCATTTT. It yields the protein CATSGQGGGQPQHF.

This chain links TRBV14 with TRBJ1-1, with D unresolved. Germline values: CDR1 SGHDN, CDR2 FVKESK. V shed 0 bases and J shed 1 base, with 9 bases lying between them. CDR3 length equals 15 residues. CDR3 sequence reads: CASSQEGGRNTEAFF. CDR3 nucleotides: TGTGCCAGCAGCCAAGAGGGAGGACGGAACACTGAAGCTTTCTTT.

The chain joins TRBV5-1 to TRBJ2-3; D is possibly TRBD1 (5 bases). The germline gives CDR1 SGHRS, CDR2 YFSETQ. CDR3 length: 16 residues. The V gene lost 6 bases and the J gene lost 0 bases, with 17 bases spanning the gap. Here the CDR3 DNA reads TGCGCCAGCACTCTAATGGCAGGGATGAGCACAGATACGCAGTATTTT. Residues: CASTLMAGMSTDTQYF. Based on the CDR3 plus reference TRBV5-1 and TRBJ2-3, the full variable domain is KAGVTQTPRYLIKTRGQQVTLSCSPISGHRSVSWYQQTPGQGLQFLFEYFSETQRNKGNFPGRFSGRQFSNSRSEMNVSTLELGDSALYLCASTLMAGMSTDTQYFGPGTRLTVL.

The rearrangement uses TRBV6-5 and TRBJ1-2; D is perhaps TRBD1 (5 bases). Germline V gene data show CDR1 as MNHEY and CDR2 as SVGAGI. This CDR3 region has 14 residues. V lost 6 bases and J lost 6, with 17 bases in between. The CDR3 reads CASSSVQALDGYTF. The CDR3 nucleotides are TGTGCCAGCAGCTCAGTACAGGCTCTGGATGGCTACACCTTC.

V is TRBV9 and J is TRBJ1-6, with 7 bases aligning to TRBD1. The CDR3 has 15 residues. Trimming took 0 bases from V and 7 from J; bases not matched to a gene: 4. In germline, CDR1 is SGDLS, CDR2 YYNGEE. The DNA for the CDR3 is TGTGCCAGCAGCGTAGCCCCGGGACAGAATTCACCCCTCCACTTT. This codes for CASSVAPGQNSPLHF.

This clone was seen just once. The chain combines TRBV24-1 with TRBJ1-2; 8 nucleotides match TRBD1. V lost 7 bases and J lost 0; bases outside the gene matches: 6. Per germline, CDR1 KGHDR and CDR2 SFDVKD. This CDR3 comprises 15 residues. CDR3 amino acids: CATRSGQGANYGYTF. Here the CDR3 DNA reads TGTGCCACCAGATCCGGACAGGGAGCTAACTATGGCTACACCTTC.

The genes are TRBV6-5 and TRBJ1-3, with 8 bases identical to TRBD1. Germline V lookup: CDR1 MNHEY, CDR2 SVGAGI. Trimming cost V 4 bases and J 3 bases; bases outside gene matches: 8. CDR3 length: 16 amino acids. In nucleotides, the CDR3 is TGTGCCAGCAGTTTCGGAGGGACAGGCCTTGGAAACACCATATATTTT. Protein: CASSFGGTGLGNTIYF.

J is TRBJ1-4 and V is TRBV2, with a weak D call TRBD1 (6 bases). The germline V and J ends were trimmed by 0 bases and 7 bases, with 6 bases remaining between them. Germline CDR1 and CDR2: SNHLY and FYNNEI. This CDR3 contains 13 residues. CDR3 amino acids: CASSEAQGEKLFF. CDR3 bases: TGTGCCAGCAGTGAAGCACAGGGTGAAAAACTGTTTTTT.

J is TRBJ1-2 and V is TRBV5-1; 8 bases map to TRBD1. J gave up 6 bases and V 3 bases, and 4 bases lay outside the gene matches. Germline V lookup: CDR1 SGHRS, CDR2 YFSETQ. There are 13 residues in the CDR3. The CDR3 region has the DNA TGCGCCAGCAGCTCCGGACAGGGTGATGGCTACACCTTC. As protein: CASSSGQGDGYTF.

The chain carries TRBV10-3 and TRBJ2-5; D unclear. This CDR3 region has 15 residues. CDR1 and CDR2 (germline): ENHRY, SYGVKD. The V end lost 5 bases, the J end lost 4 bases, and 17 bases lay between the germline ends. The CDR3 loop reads CAISTRPTQRETQYF. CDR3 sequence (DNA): TGTGCCATCAGTACGCGACCCACCCAGCGAGAGACCCAGTACTTC.

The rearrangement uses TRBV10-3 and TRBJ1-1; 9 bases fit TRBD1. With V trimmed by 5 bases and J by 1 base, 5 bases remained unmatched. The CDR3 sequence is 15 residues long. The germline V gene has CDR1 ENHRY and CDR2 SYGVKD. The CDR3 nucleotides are TGTGCCATCAGTCAACAGGACAGGGGGAACACTGAAGCTTTCTTT. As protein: CAISQQDRGNTEAFF.

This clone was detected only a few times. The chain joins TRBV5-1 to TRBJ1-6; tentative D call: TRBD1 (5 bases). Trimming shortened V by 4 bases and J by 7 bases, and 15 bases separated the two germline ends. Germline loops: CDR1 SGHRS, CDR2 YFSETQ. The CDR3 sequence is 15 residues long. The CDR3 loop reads CASSPYQGENSPLHF. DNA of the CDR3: TGCGCCAGCAGCCCCTACCAGGGCGAGAATTCACCCCTCCACTTT.

The CDR3 sequence: CASSQDASGEQYF. In DNA, the CDR3 is TGTGCCAGCAGCCAAGATGCGAGTGGCGAGCAGTACTTC. The genes are TRBV3-1 (or the pseudogene TRBV3-2) and TRBJ2-7; D gene uncertain. V shed 0 bases and J shed 6 bases, with 9 bases lying between them. The CDR3 has 13 residues. The germline CDR1 and CDR2 sequences are LGHDT and YNNKEL (reference sequence).

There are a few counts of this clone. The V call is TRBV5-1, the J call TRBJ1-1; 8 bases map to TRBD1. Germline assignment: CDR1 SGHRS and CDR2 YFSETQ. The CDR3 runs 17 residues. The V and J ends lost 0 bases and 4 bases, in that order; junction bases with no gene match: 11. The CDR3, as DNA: TGCGCCAGCAGCTTGGGACAGGGGAATAAAGCCGGCACTGAAGCTTTCTTT. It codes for CASSLGQGNKAGTEAFF.

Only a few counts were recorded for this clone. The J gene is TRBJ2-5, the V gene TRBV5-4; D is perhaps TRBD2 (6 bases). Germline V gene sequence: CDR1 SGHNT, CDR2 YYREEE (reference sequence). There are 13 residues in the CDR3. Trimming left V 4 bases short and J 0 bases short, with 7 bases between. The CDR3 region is CASSRDYQETQYF. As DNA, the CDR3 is TGTGCCAGCAGCCGGGACTACCAAGAGACCCAGTACTTC.

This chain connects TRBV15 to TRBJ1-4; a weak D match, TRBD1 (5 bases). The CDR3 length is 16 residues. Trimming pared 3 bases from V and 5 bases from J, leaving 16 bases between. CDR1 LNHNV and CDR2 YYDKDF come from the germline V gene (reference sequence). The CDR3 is CATSSPGDSENEKLFF. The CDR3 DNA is TGTGCCACCAGCAGCCCTGGAGACAGCGAGAATGAAAAACTGTTTTTT.

The CDR3 spells CATSRAGQGGEKLFF. As DNA, the CDR3 is TGTGCCACCAGCAGAGCAGGGCAGGGCGGTGAAAAACTGTTTTTT. The chain carries TRBV15 and TRBJ1-4; D is possibly TRBD1 (5 bases). The CDR3 is made up of 15 amino acids. Germline CDR1 LNHNV, CDR2 YYDKDF (reference sequence). Trimming removed 1 base from V and 7 bases from J, with 13 bases in between. Full variable domain (outside the CDR3, taken from reference TRBV15 and TRBJ1-4): DAMVIQNPRYQVTQFGKPVTLSCSQTLNHNVMYWYQQKSSQAPKLLFHYYDKDFNNEADTPDNFQSRRPNTSFCFLDIRSPGLGDTAMYLCATSRAGQGGEKLFFGSGTQLSVL.

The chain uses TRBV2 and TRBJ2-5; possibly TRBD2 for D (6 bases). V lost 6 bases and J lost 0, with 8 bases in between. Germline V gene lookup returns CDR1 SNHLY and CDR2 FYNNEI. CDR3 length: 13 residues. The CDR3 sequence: CASRRTNQETQYF. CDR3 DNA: TGTGCCAGCAGGCGGACTAACCAAGAGACCCAGTACTTC.

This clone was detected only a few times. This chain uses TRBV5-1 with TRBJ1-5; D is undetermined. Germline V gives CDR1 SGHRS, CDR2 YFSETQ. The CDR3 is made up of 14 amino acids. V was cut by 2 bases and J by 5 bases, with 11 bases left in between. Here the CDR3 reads CASSLRLGDQPQHF. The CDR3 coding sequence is TGCGCCAGCAGCTTAAGGCTTGGAGATCAGCCCCAGCATTTT.

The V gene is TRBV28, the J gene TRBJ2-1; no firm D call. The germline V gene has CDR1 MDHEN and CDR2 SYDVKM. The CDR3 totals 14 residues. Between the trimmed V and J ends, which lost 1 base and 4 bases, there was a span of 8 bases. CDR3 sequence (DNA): TGTGCCAGCAGTTTATTGGGCCGTTACAATGAGCAGTTCTTC. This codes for CASSLLGRYNEQFF.

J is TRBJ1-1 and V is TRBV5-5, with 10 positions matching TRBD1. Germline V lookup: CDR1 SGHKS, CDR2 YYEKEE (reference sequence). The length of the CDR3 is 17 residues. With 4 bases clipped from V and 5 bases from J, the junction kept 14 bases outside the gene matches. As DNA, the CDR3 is TGTGCCAGCAGCAGGCGGACAGGGGGAGGTCTGAGGACTGAAGCTTTCTTT. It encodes CASSRRTGGGLRTEAFF.

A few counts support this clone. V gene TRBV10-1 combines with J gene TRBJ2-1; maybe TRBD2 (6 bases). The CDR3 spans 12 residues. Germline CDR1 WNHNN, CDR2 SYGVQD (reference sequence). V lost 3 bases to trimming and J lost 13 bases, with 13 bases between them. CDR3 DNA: TGCGCCAGCAGTGAACGGGGAGCGGGTCAGTTCTTC. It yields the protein CASSERGAGQFF.

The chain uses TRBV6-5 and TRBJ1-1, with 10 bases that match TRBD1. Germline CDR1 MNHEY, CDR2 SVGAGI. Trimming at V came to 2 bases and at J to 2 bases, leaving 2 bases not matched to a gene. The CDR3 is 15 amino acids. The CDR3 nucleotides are TGTGCCAGCAGTTACGGGACAGGGGTTAACACTGAAGCTTTCTTT. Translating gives CASSYGTGVNTEAFF.

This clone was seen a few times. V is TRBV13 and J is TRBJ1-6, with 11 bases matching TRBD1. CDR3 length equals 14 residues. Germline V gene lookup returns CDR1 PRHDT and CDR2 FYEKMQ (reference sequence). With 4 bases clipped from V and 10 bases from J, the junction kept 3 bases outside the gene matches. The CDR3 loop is CASSWGQGDSPLHF. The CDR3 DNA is TGTGCCAGCAGCTGGGGACAGGGGGACTCACCCCTCCACTTT.

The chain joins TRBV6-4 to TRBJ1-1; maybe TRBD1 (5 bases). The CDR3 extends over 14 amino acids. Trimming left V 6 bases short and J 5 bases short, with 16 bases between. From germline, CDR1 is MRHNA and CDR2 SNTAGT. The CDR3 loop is CASSADGEGTEAFF. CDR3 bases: TGTGCCAGCAGCGCTGATGGGGAGGGGACTGAAGCTTTCTTT.